The next 30 T cell receptor beta chains were all read from a single sample in a study of regulatory dendritic cells for organ transplantation. The data were produced by immunoSEQ multiplex PCR, yet TCRdb's version contains in-frame clones alone and is incomplete. The sample yields 25,000 to 30,000 clones, about 75% seen once. The sample comprised memory CD4+ T cells from blood. Indicated subset: CD45RO+ memory T cells. The receptors come from a human donor in good health.

The gene calls are TRBV10-3 and TRBJ2-2, with 11 bases fitting TRBD1. The V gene's germline CDR1 is ENHRY and CDR2 SYGVKD. Trimming took 1 base from V and 2 from J; bases not matched to a gene: 6. The CDR3 length is 18 residues. The CDR3 sequence: CAISEFGQGAENTGELFF. The CDR3 nucleotides read TGTGCCATCAGTGAGTTCGGACAGGGGGCGGAAAACACCGGGGAGCTGTTTTTT.

The rearrangement links TRBV30 to TRBJ2-1; no clear D gene. CDR3 length equals 10 residues. V was clipped by 3 bases and J by 5 bases, with 2 bases between them. The germline gives CDR1 GTSNPN, CDR2 SVGIG (reference sequence). The CDR3 here is CAWRNNEQFF. The CDR3 region has the DNA TGTGCCTGGAGAAACAATGAGCAGTTCTTC. Together with reference TRBV30 and TRBJ2-1, the CDR3 gives the full variable domain: SQTIHQWPATLVQPVGSPLSLECTVEGTSNPNLYWYRQAAGRGLQLLFYSVGIGQISSEVPQNLSASRPQDRQFILSSKKLLLSDSGFYLCAWRNNEQFFGPGTRLTVL.

This chain uses TRBV7-2 with TRBJ1-2; tentatively, D is TRBD1 (6 bases). This CDR3 is 14 amino acids long. V lost 5 bases and J lost 4, with 14 bases in between. Per germline, CDR1 SGHTA and CDR2 FQGNSA. The CDR3 sequence is CASSAGDVGYGYTF. In DNA, the CDR3 is TGTGCCAGCAGCGCAGGGGACGTTGGCTATGGCTACACCTTC. Variable domain in full (rest from reference TRBV7-2 and TRBJ1-2): GAGVSQSPSNKVTEKGKDVELRCDPISGHTALYWYRQSLGQGLEFLIYFQGNSAPDKSGLPSDRFSAERTGGSVSTLTIQRTQQEDSAVYLCASSAGDVGYGYTFGSGTRLTVV.

This chain uses TRBV7-9 with TRBJ1-2, with unresolved D. Germline values: CDR1 SEHNR, CDR2 FQNEAQ (reference sequence). This CDR3 comprises 12 residues. The V and J ends lost 5 bases and 4 bases respectively, with 8 bases between them. CDR3 loop: CASSPGAYGYTF. CDR3 sequence (DNA): TGTGCCAGCAGCCCCGGAGCCTATGGCTACACCTTC.

This chain's CDR3 is CASSLAPGGFSTDTQYF. The CDR3 coding sequence is TGTGCCAGCAGCTTAGCCCCAGGGGGCTTTAGCACAGATACGCAGTATTTT. The chain joins TRBV7-6 to TRBJ2-3; 8 nucleotides align to TRBD1. Per the germline V gene, CDR1 is SGHVS and CDR2 is FNYEAQ. This CDR3 comprises 17 residues. J lost 0 bases, V lost 0 bases, and 5 bases had no gene match. The full variable domain, in which reference TRBV7-6 and TRBJ2-3 provide the parts outside the CDR3, is GAGVSQSPRYKVTKRGQDVALRCDPISGHVSLYWYRQALGQGPEFLTYFNYEAQQDKSGLPNDRFSAERPEGSISTLTIQRTEQRDSAMYRCASSLAPGGFSTDTQYFGPGTRLTVL.

This sequence joins TRBV4-1 and TRBJ2-7; D possibly corresponds to TRBD2 (5 bases). The CDR3 runs 13 residues. CDR1 MGHRA and CDR2 YSYEKL come from the germline V gene. V was pared by 1 base and J by 4 bases, with 8 bases between. CDR3 amino acids: CASSQAPGYEQYF. The CDR3 DNA reads as TGCGCCAGCAGCCAAGCTCCGGGATACGAGCAGTACTTC.

The chain employs TRBV11-2 and TRBJ2-1, with 10 bases identical to TRBD1. Trimming cost V 5 bases and J 10 bases; bases outside gene matches: 2. The CDR3 loop spans 12 amino acids. Germline V gene sequence: CDR1 SGHAT, CDR2 FQNNGV. The CDR3 region is CASSRDRGEQFF. Here the CDR3 DNA reads TGTGCCAGCAGCCGGGACAGGGGAGAGCAGTTCTTC. The entire variable domain, with the rest obtained from reference TRBV11-2 and TRBJ2-1, is as follows: EAGVAQSPRYKIIEKRQSVAFWCNPISGHATLYWYQQILGQGPKLLIQFQNNGVVDDSQLPKDRFSAERLKGVDSTLKIQPAKLEDSAVYLCASSRDRGEQFFGPGTRLTVL.

The V call is TRBV7-2, the J call TRBJ1-3, with 9 bases lining up with TRBD1. The germline gives CDR1 SGHTA, CDR2 FQGNSA. The CDR3 loop spans 15 amino acids. Trimming removed 1 base from V and 6 bases from J; junction bases left unmatched: 4. Here the CDR3 reads CASSLDRGRVNTIYF. CDR3 bases: TGTGCCAGCAGCTTAGACAGGGGGCGCGTAAACACCATATATTTT.

A remark on this clone: The same CDR3 is also encoded by other DNA sequences in this sample. This chain links TRBV6-5 with TRBJ2-2, with no clear D. Trimming left V 0 bases short and J 5 bases short, with 1 base between. Germline V gives CDR1 MNHEY, CDR2 SVGAGI. This CDR3 has 12 amino acids. CDR3 sequence reads: CASSYSTGELFF. Written as DNA, the CDR3 is TGTGCCAGCAGTTACTCGACCGGGGAGCTGTTTTTT.

The chain carries TRBV28 and TRBJ1-3; D remains unclear. V lost 5 bases to trimming and J lost 4 bases, with 18 bases between them. The CDR3 consists of 16 residues. CDR1 and CDR2 from the germline V gene are MDHEN and SYDVKM. CDR3 DNA: TGTGCCAGCAGTCGACCGTTAGCGTCCGGAGGAAACACCATATATTTT. Its translation: CASSRPLASGGNTIYF. The entire variable domain, with the rest obtained from reference TRBV28 and TRBJ1-3, is as follows: DVKVTQSSRYLVKRTGEKVFLECVQDMDHENMFWYRQDPGLGLRLIYFSYDVKMKEKGDIPEGYSVSREKKERFSLILESASTNQTSMYLCASSRPLASGGNTIYFGEGSWLTVV.

This clone was picked up a small number of times. V usage is TRBV7-9 and J usage is TRBJ1-2; TRBD1 might be the D (6 bases). V gave up 2 bases and J gave up 4 bases, with 20 bases separating them. The CDR3 loop spans 17 amino acids. Per germline, CDR1 SEHNR and CDR2 FQNEAQ (reference sequence). For the CDR3, the DNA is TGTGCCAGCAGCTTAAAATTCGGGGACACGTCTCCCTATGGCTACACCTTC. This translates into CASSLKFGDTSPYGYTF.

The J gene is TRBJ2-5, the V gene TRBV4-2; D possibly uses TRBD1 or TRBD2 (5 bases each). The CDR3 is made up of 14 amino acids. The germline CDR1 and CDR2 sequences are LGHNA and YNFKEQ. Trimming took off 0 bases at V and 5 bases at J, with 10 bases between the two ends. The chain's CDR3 is CASSQDPGRETQYF. The CDR3 region has the DNA TGTGCCAGCAGCCAAGATCCGGGACGCGAGACCCAGTACTTC.

This clone was counted once. V and J are TRBV11-3 and TRBJ2-2; the D gene is possibly TRBD2 (5 bases). Germline-derived CDR1 and CDR2 are SGHNT and YENEEA. V shed 4 bases and J shed 0 bases, with 12 bases lying between them. This CDR3 has 16 residues. CDR3 nucleotide sequence: TGTGCCAGCAGCTCAGTGACTACAGCGAACACCGGGGAGCTGTTTTTT. As protein: CASSSVTTANTGELFF.

Only one count was recorded for this clone. The chain employs TRBV5-6 and TRBJ2-3; D not resolved. Per the germline V gene, CDR1 is SGHDT and CDR2 is YYEEEE. V gave up 6 bases and J gave up 1 base, with 18 bases separating them. The CDR3 runs to 16 residues. The CDR3 reads CASNFLMLGGTDTQYF. The DNA for the CDR3 is TGTGCCAGCAACTTTTTAATGCTTGGGGGCACAGATACGCAGTATTTT.

This chain connects TRBV6-5 to TRBJ2-4, with D perhaps TRBD2 (5 bases). There are 12 residues in the CDR3. V lost 5 bases, J lost 10 bases, and 12 bases lay in between. Looked up from germline, CDR1 is MNHEY and CDR2 is SVGAGI. This chain's CDR3 is CASSRRTGIQYF. The DNA of the CDR3 is TGTGCCAGCAGTCGGAGGACTGGTATTCAGTACTTC.

CDR3 in DNA: TGTGCCAGCAGCTCGGAGCGGGGGAAAGAGACCCAGTACTTC. Protein: CASSSERGKETQYF. The genes are TRBV5-4 and TRBJ2-5; 8 nucleotides agree with TRBD2. Unmatched junction bases numbered 4, after V lost 3 bases and J lost 3 bases. CDR1 is SGHNT and CDR2 is YYREEE in the germline V gene (reference sequence). CDR3 length equals 14 residues.

The chain links TRBV7-2 to TRBJ2-5; perhaps TRBD2 as D (6 bases). Germline V lookup: CDR1 SGHTA, CDR2 FQGNSA. V gave up 1 base and J gave up 4 bases, with 13 bases separating them. The CDR3 has 15 residues. DNA for the CDR3: TGTGCCAGCAGCTTAGTCCCACTCGGGGGAGAGACCCAGTACTTC. It codes for CASSLVPLGGETQYF.

The rearrangement links TRBV2 to TRBJ1-5, with D maybe TRBD1 (5 bases). CDR3 size: 15 residues. Per germline, CDR1 SNHLY and CDR2 FYNNEI. V was cut by 7 bases and J by 7 bases, with 20 bases left in between. CDR3 nucleotides: TGTGCCAGCACTCTCGCCGGGGGTTCCAGGCAGCCCCAGCATTTT. It specifies CASTLAGGSRQPQHF. Full variable domain (rest looked up from reference TRBV2 and TRBJ1-5): EPEVTQTPSHQVTQMGQEVILRCVPISNHLYFYWYRQILGQKVEFLVSFYNNEISEKSEIFDDQFSVERPDGSNFTLKIRSTKLEDSAMYFCASTLAGGSRQPQHFGDGTRLSIL.

V usage is TRBV2 and J usage is TRBJ2-5; TRBD2 might be the D (5 bases). Germline V gene data show CDR1 as SNHLY and CDR2 as FYNNEI. V was pared by 7 bases and J by 3 bases, with 12 bases between. The CDR3 runs 13 residues. The CDR3: CASNLAPKETQYF. For the CDR3, the DNA is TGTGCCAGCAACCTAGCCCCCAAAGAGACCCAGTACTTC. The whole variable domain, filled in from reference TRBV2 and TRBJ2-5, reads EPEVTQTPSHQVTQMGQEVILRCVPISNHLYFYWYRQILGQKVEFLVSFYNNEISEKSEIFDDQFSVERPDGSNFTLKIRSTKLEDSAMYFCASNLAPKETQYFGPGTRLLVL.

This rearrangement joins TRBV28 to TRBJ1-5; tentatively, D is TRBD1 (5 bases). V lost 3 bases, J lost 2 bases, and 11 bases lay in between. Germline CDR1 reads MDHEN; CDR2 reads SYDVKM. This CDR3 has 15 residues. The CDR3 DNA is TGTGCCAGCAGTTTTGTCGGGGCTCGCAATCAGCCCCAGCATTTT. Translating gives CASSFVGARNQPQHF.

The gene calls are TRBV18 and TRBJ1-2, with 8 bases fitting TRBD1. J lost 4 bases, V lost 4 bases, and 8 bases had no gene match. The CDR3 loop spans 15 amino acids. CDR1 is KGHSH, CDR2 LQKENI, per germline. The CDR3 DNA sequence: TGTGCCAGCTCACAAACAGGGGGATCACTCTATGGCTACACCTTC. This encodes CASSQTGGSLYGYTF.

The gene calls are TRBV7-2 and TRBJ2-3, with a tentative D call TRBD2 (6 bases). The CDR3 has 14 amino acids. From germline, CDR1 is SGHTA and CDR2 FQGNSA. With 7 bases removed from V and 7 bases from J, the gap between germline ends came to 18 bases. In DNA, the CDR3 is TGTGCCAGCACCCTTAGTGGGACTCCCCATACGCAGTATTTT. The encoded protein is CASTLSGTPHTQYF. Looking up the rest from reference TRBV7-2 and TRBJ2-3 gives the full variable domain: GAGVSQSPSNKVTEKGKDVELRCDPISGHTALYWYRQSLGQGLEFLIYFQGNSAPDKSGLPSDRFSAERTGGSVSTLTIQRTQQEDSAVYLCASTLSGTPHTQYFGPGTRLTVL.

For this clone: Other nucleotide sequences in the sample specify the same CDR3. The chain is built from TRBV19 and TRBJ2-7; perhaps TRBD2 as D (6 bases). The CDR3 is 13 residues long. Germline loops: CDR1 LNHDA, CDR2 SQIVND (reference sequence). V lost 9 bases and J 5 bases, leaving 17 bases between the germline ends. CDR3 in DNA: TGTGCCAGCTCCTCGGGAGCGAGAAACGAGCAGTACTTC. Residues: CASSSGARNEQYF.

The chain joins TRBV9 to TRBJ2-2; no firm D call. CDR3 size: 16 residues. Between the trimmed V and J ends, which lost 5 bases and 0 bases, there was a span of 14 bases. The germline V gene has CDR1 SGDLS and CDR2 YYNGEE. CDR3 in amino acids: CASSPPPGTNTGELFF. CDR3 sequence (DNA): TGTGCCAGCAGTCCCCCTCCAGGAACGAACACCGGGGAGCTGTTTTTT.

The chain employs TRBV7-2 and TRBJ1-2; perhaps TRBD1 as D (6 bases). The CDR3 extends over 17 amino acids. V gave up 3 bases and J gave up 0 bases, with 17 bases separating them. Germline CDR1 and CDR2: SGHTA and FQGNSA. The CDR3 region has the DNA TGTGCCAGCAGCTTCTCTAGTGTAAACAGGGCTAACTATGGCTACACCTTC. Translation gives CASSFSSVNRANYGYTF.

This clone has just one count. The chain employs TRBV27 and TRBJ2-5; TRBD2 matches 11 bases. The germline gives CDR1 MNHEY, CDR2 SMNVEV (reference sequence). Germline trimming cut 6 bases from V and 3 bases from J; bases unmatched to any gene: 9. The CDR3 has 16 residues. The CDR3 DNA is TGTGCCAGCAGAACAACGCCGGGACTAGCGGAAGAGACCCAGTACTTC. This translates into CASRTTPGLAEETQYF.

This clone has more than one count but fewer than ten. V usage is TRBV7-9 and J usage is TRBJ2-2; TRBD1 matches at 7 bases. Per the germline V gene, CDR1 is SEHNR and CDR2 is FQNEAQ (reference sequence). This CDR3 is 16 amino acids long. J was trimmed by 7 bases and V by 5 bases; bases with no gene match: 13. For the CDR3, the DNA is TGTGCCAGCAGCGGAACGACAGGGCCGGGTGGCGGGGAGCTGTTTTTT. Its protein is CASSGTTGPGGGELFF.

The chain recombines TRBV2 with TRBJ1-2; D is undetermined. CDR3 length: 13 amino acids. Germline V gene sequence: CDR1 SNHLY, CDR2 FYNNEI. With 4 bases removed from V and 8 bases from J, the gap between germline ends came to 14 bases. The DNA for the CDR3 is TGTGCCAGCAGTGTGATGGGCGACGGCGGCTACACCTTC. It is translated as CASSVMGDGGYTF.

V and J are TRBV11-2 and TRBJ2-1; TRBD2 aligns across 9 bases. V was clipped by 5 bases and J by 7 bases; unmatched bases: 3. Germline V lookup: CDR1 SGHAT, CDR2 FQNNGV. This CDR3 has 13 residues. CDR3 amino acids: CASSTGLANEQFF. In DNA, the CDR3 is TGTGCCAGCAGCACGGGACTAGCAAATGAGCAGTTCTTC. Full variable domain (missing parts from reference TRBV11-2 and TRBJ2-1): EAGVAQSPRYKIIEKRQSVAFWCNPISGHATLYWYQQILGQGPKLLIQFQNNGVVDDSQLPKDRFSAERLKGVDSTLKIQPAKLEDSAVYLCASSTGLANEQFFGPGTRLTVL.

This sequence joins TRBV11-3 and TRBJ2-5, with 7 bases fitting TRBD1. The CDR3 loop spans 13 amino acids. Germline-derived CDR1 and CDR2 are SGHNT and YENEEA. V was pared by 8 bases and J by 9 bases, with 12 bases of the junction left unmatched. CDR3 residues: CASAGGAQSAQYF. As DNA, the CDR3 is TGTGCCAGCGCAGGGGGTGCCCAATCGGCCCAGTACTTC. Combining the CDR3 with reference TRBV11-3 and TRBJ2-5 gives the whole variable domain EAGVVQSPRYKIIEKKQPVAFWCNPISGHNTLYWYLQNLGQGPELLIRYENEEAVDDSQLPKDRFSAERLKGVDSTLKIQPAELGDSAVYLCASAGGAQSAQYFGPGTRLLVL.